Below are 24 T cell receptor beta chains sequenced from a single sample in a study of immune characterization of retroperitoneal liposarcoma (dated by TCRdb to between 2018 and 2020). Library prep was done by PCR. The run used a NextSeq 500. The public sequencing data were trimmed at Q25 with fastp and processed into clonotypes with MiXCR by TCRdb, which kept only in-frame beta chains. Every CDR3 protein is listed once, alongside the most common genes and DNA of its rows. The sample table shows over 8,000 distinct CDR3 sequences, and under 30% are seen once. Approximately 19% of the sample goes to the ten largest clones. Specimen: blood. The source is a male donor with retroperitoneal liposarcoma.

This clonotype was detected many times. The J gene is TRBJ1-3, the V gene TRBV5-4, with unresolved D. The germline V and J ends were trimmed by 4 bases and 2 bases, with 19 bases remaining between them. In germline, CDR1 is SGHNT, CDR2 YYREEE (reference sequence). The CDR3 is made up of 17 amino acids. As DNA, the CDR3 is TGTGCCAGCAGCCAGACACCCCCAGTAAGGGCTGGAAACACCATATATTTT. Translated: CASSQTPPVRAGNTIYF.

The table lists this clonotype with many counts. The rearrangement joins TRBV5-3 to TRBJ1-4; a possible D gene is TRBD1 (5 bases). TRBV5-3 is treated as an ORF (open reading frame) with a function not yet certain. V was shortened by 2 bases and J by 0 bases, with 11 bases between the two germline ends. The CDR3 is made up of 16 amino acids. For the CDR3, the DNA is TGTGCCAGAAGCTTTTTAAAACAGGCAACTAATGAAAAACTGTTTTTT. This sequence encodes CARSFLKQATNEKLFF.

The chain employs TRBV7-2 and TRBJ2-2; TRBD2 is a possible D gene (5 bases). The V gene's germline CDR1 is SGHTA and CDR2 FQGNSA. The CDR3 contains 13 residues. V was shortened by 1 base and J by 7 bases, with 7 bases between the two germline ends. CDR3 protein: CASSLEAGGELFF. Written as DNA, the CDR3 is TGTGCCAGCAGCTTAGAGGCGGGCGGGGAGCTGTTTTTT.

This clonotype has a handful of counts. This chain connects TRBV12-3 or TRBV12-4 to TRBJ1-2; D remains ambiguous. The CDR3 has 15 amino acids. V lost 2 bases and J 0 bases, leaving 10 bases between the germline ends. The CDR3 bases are TGTGCCAGCAGTTTATGGGGATCCGCTAACTATGGCTACACCTTC. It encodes CASSLWGSANYGYTF.

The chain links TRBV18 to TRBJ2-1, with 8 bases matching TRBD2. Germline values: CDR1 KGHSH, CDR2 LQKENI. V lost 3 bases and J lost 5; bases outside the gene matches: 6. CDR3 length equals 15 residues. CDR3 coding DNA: TGTGCCAGCTCACCCCAGCGGGGGCGAGACAATGAGCAGTTCTTC. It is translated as CASSPQRGRDNEQFF.

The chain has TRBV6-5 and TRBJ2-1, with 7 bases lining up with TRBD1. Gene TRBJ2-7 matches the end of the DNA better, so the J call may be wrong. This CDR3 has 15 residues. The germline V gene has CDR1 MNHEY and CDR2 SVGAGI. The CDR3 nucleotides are TGTGCCAGCAGACTAACCTCGGGCAGACAGGGTGAGCAGTACTTC. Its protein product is CASRLTSGRQGEQYF.

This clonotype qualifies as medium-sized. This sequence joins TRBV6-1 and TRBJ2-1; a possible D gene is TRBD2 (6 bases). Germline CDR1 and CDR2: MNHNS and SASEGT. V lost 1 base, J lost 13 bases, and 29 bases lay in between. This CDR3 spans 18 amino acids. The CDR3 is CASSEEYRLTAGGMTQFF. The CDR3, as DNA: TGTGCCAGCAGTGAAGAATATAGGTTGACGGCTGGGGGGATGACCCAGTTCTTC.

DNA of the CDR3: TGTGCCAGCAGTTACGAGCGCGGGGGGTTCTACAATGAGCAGTTCTTC. Amino acid sequence: CASSYERGGFYNEQFF. V is TRBV6-6 and J is TRBJ2-1; 8 bases align to TRBD2. From germline, CDR1 is MNHNY and CDR2 SVGAGI (reference sequence). V lost 2 bases, J lost 3 bases, and 6 bases stayed unmatched. This CDR3 has 16 residues.

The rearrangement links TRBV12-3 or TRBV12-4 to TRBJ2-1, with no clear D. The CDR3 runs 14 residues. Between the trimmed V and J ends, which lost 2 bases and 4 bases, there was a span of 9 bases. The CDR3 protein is CASSLYLGYNEQFF. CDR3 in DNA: TGTGCCAGCAGTTTATATTTGGGTTACAATGAGCAGTTCTTC.

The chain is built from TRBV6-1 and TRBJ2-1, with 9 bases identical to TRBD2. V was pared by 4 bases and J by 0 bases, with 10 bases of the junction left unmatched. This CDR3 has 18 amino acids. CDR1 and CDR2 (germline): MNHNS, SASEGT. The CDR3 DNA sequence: TGTGCCAGCAGTGGGAAAGCGGGAGGTGTCAGCTCCTACAATGAGCAGTTCTTC. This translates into CASSGKAGGVSSYNEQFF.

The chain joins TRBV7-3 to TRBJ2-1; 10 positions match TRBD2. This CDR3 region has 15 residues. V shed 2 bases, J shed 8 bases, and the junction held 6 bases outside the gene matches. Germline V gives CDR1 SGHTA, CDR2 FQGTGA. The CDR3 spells CASSLGLAGVYEQFF. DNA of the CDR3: TGTGCCAGCAGCTTAGGGCTAGCGGGAGTGTATGAGCAGTTCTTC. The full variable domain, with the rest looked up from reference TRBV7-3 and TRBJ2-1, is GAGVSQTPSNKVTEKGKYVELRCDPISGHTALYWYRQSLGQGPEFLIYFQGTGAADDSGLPNDRFFAVRPEGSVSTLKIQRTERGDSAVYLCASSLGLAGVYEQFFGPGTRLTVL.

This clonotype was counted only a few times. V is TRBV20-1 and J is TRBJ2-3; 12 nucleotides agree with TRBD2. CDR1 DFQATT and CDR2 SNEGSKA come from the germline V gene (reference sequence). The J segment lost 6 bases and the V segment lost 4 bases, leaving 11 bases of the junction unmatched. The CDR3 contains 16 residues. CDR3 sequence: CSATPPSGGATDTQYF. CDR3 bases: TGCAGTGCTACCCCCCCTAGCGGGGGGGCCACCGATACGCAGTATTTT.

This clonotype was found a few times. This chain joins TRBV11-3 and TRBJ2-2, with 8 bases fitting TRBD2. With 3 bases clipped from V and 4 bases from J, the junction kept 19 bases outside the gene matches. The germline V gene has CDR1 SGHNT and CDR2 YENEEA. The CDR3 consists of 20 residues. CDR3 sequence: CASSFWGGAGDRVGTGELFF. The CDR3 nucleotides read TGTGCCAGCAGCTTTTGGGGGGGAGCGGGGGATCGCGTGGGCACCGGGGAGCTGTTTTTT.

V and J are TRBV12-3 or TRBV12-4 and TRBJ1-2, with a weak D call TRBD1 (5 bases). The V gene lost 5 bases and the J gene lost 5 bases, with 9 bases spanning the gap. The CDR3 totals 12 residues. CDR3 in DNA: TGTGCCAGCAGTCCAGGGAGGTATGGCTACACCTTC. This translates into CASSPGRYGYTF.

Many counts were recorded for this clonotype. The CDR3 DNA sequence: TGTGCCAGCAGAGATTGGGGATTTGAGACTGAAGCTTTCTTT. This sequence encodes CASRDWGFETEAFF. V usage is TRBV6-1 and J usage is TRBJ1-1; unclear D gene. Trimming removed 6 bases at V and 5 bases at J, with 16 bases between. Germline V CDR1 and CDR2: MNHNS, SASEGT. The CDR3 contains 14 residues.

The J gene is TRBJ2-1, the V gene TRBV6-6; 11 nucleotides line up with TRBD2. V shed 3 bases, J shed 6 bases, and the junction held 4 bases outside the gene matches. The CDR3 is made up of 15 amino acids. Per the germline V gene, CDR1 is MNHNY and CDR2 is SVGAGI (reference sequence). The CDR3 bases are TGTGCCAGCAGTTATTTAGCGGGAGGGCCCAATGAGCAGTTCTTC. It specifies CASSYLAGGPNEQFF.

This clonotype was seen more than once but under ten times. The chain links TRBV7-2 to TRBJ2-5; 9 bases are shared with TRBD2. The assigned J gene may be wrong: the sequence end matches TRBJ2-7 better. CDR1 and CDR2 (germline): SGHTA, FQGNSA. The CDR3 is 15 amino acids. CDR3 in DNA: TGTGCCAGCAGCTTCGTAGCGGGAGAGTGGTACGAGCAGTACTTC. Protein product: CASSFVAGEWYEQYF.

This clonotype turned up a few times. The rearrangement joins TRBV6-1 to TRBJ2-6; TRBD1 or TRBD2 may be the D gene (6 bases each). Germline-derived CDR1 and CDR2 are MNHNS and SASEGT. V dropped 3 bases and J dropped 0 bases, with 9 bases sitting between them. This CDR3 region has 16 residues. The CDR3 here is CASSEEGGSGANVLTF. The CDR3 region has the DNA TGTGCCAGCAGTGAGGAGGGGGGCTCTGGGGCCAACGTCCTGACTTTC.

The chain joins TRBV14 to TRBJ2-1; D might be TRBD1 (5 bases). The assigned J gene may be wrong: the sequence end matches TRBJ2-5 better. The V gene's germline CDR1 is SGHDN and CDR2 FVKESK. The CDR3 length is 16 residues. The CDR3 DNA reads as TGTGCCAGCAGCCAACCCCTGGGGAAGGGGCCAGAGACCCAGTACTTC. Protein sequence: CASSQPLGKGPETQYF.

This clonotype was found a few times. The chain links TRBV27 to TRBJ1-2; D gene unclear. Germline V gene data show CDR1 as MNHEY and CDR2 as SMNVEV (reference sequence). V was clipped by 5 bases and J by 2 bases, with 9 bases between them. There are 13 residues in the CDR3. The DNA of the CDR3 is TGTGCCAGCAGTCCCGAGGGAAACTATGGCTACACCTTC. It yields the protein CASSPEGNYGYTF.

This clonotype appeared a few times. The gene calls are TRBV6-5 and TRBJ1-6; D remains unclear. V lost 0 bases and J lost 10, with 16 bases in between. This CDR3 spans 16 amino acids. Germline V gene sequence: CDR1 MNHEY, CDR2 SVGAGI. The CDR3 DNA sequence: TGTGCCAGCAGTTACTCGACCACAGCCGCGGGATCACCCCTCCACTTT. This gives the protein CASSYSTTAAGSPLHF.

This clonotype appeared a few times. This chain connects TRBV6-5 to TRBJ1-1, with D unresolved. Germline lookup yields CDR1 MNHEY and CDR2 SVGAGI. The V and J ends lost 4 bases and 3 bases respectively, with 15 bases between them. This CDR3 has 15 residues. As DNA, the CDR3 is TGTGCCAGCAGTTCCGCCCCTACAGTGTACACTGAAGCTTTCTTT. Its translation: CASSSAPTVYTEAFF.

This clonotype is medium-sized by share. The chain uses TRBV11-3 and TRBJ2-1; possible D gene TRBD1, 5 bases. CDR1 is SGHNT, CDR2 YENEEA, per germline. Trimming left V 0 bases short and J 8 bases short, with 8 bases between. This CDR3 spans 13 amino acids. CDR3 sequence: CASSLDRDHEQFF. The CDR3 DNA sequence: TGTGCCAGCAGCTTAGACAGGGATCATGAGCAGTTCTTC.

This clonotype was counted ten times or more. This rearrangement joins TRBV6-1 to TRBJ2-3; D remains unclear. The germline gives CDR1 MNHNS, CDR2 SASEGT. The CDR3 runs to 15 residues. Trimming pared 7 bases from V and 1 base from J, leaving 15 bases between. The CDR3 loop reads CASIGRARGTDTQYF. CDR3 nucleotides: TGTGCCAGCATAGGAAGGGCCCGAGGCACAGATACGCAGTATTTT.